Listed below are T cell receptor beta chains from one sample, sequenced in a study of tumor-infiltrating lymphocytes in oesophageal squamous cell carcinoma. TCRdb reprocessed the PCR reads via MiXCR and lists one record per CDR3 protein. Altogether approximately 20,000 distinct CDR3 sequences are present, less than 45% being singletons, with the ten largest covering less than 45%. The specimen sequenced was esophageal tumor tissue. These receptors were obtained from a male donor with esophageal squamous cell carcinoma. The CDR3 runs from the conserved cysteine through the conserved F or W. Each record gives: D gene, clone size, J gene, V gene, CDR3 protein, CDR3 DNA. A D gene is named only where the DNA matches it firmly. Size values are once, few and many counts, or a class for expanded clones, and some rows have none.

D: -; size: -; J: TRBJ2-1; V: TRBV7-2; CDR3: CASSSAAGASYNEQFF; DNA: TGTGCCAGCAGCTCAGCTGCTGGCGCTTCCTACAATGAGCAGTTCTTC
D: TRBD1; size: medium-sized; J: TRBJ1-6; V: TRBV7-9; CDR3: CASSAQGADNSPLHF; DNA: TGTGCCAGCAGCGCACAGGGGGCGGATAATTCACCCCTCCACTTT
D: TRBD1; size: -; J: TRBJ2-7; V: TRBV11-2; CDR3: CASSSGTGSYEQYF; DNA: TGTGCCAGCAGCTCCGGGACAGGGAGCTACGAGCAGTACTTC
D: TRBD1; size: many; J: TRBJ1-1; V: TRBV5-1; CDR3: CASSLGTGELNTEAFF; DNA: TGCGCCAGCAGCCTTGGGACAGGGGAGCTTAACACTGAAGCTTTCTTT
D: -; size: -; J: TRBJ2-1; V: TRBV28; CDR3: CASGYRASSYNEQFF; DNA: TGTGCCAGCGGGTACAGGGCTAGCTCCTACAATGAGCAGTTCTTC
D: -; size: many; J: TRBJ1-6; V: TRBV28; CDR3: CASSLASPLHF; DNA: TGTGCCAGCAGTTTAGCTTCACCCCTCCACTTT
D: TRBD2; size: many; J: TRBJ2-7; V: TRBV6-6; CDR3: CASSYSGLAGGVGEQYF; DNA: TGTGCCAGCAGTTACTCGGGTCTAGCGGGAGGAGTAGGTGAGCAGTACTTC
D: -; size: few; J: TRBJ2-5; V: TRBV7-6; CDR3: CASSLAPAGETQYF; DNA: TGTGCCAGCAGCTTAGCGCCGGCGGGAGAGACCCAGTACTTC
D: TRBD1; size: -; J: TRBJ2-7; V: TRBV9; CDR3: CASSLGTGGNEQYF; DNA: TGTGCCAGCAGCCTAGGGACAGGGGGAAACGAGCAGTACTTC
D: TRBD2; size: -; J: TRBJ2-1; V: TRBV6-6; CDR3: CASRGGGTRGGGSYNEQFF; DNA: TGTGCCAGCAGGGGGGGCGGGACTAGGGGTGGCGGCTCCTACAATGAGCAGTTCTTC
D: -; size: -; J: TRBJ2-1; V: TRBV7-2; CDR3: CASSLDLSSYNEQFF; DNA: TGTGCCAGCAGCTTAGATCTTAGCTCCTACAATGAGCAGTTCTTC
D: TRBD2; size: -; J: TRBJ2-5; V: TRBV7-4; CDR3: CASSLGSGLAVQETQYF; DNA: TGTGCCAGCAGCTTAGGATCCGGACTAGCGGTCCAAGAGACCCAGTACTTC
D: TRBD2; size: -; J: TRBJ2-1; V: TRBV7-4; CDR3: CASSQRWLAGECCSNEQFF; DNA: TGTGCCAGCAGCCAACGGTGGTTAGCGGGAGAATGTTGTAGCAATGAGCAGTTCTTC
D: -; size: many; J: TRBJ1-2; V: TRBV7-9; CDR3: CASSLDSKRGYTF; DNA: TGTGCCAGCAGCTTAGACTCTAAGAGGGGCTACACCTTC
D: TRBD1; size: -; J: TRBJ2-5; V: TRBV7-6; CDR3: CASSLGAGGKTQYF; DNA: TGTGCCAGCAGCTTAGGCGCAGGGGGAAAGACCCAGTACTTC
D: -; size: -; J: TRBJ2-3; V: TRBV12-3/TRBV12-4; CDR3: CASSFSSTDTQYF; DNA: TGTGCCAGCAGTTTCTCAAGCACAGATACGCAGTATTTT
D: TRBD1; size: few; J: TRBJ1-4; V: TRBV6-6; CDR3: CASGSPTGANEKLFF; DNA: TGTGCCAGCGGATCCCCGACAGGGGCTAATGAAAAACTGTTTTTT
D: -; size: many; J: TRBJ2-7; V: TRBV6-1; CDR3: CASSSTTPVDEQYF; DNA: TGTGCCAGCAGTTCGACAACCCCAGTGGACGAGCAGTACTTC
D: -; size: -; J: TRBJ2-7; V: TRBV7-9; CDR3: CASSLVAGPTYEQYF; DNA: TGTGCCAGCAGCTTAGTCGCAGGACCTACCTACGAGCAGTACTTC
D: TRBD1; size: many; J: TRBJ2-6; V: TRBV6-1; CDR3: CASSLQGAFGANVLTF; DNA: TGTGCCAGCAGTTTGCAGGGGGCGTTTGGGGCCAACGTCCTGACTTTC
D: TRBD1; size: few; J: TRBJ2-1; V: TRBV27; CDR3: CASINRGLLYNEQFF; DNA: TGTGCCAGCATCAACAGGGGGCTCCTATACAATGAGCAGTTCTTC
D: -; size: medium-sized; J: TRBJ2-5; V: TRBV7-2; CDR3: CASSLGVGETQYF; DNA: TGTGCCAGCAGCTTAGGGGTCGGAGAGACCCAGTACTTC
D: TRBD1; size: medium-sized; J: TRBJ2-7; V: TRBV6-1; CDR3: CASRVTGLEQYF; DNA: TGTGCCAGCAGAGTGACAGGGCTCGAGCAGTACTTC
D: -; size: -; J: TRBJ1-2; V: TRBV7-9; CDR3: CASSLEVGGYGYTF; DNA: TGTGCCAGCAGCTTAGAGGTGGGGGGCTATGGCTACACCTTC
D: TRBD1; size: medium-sized; J: TRBJ1-1; V: TRBV7-9; CDR3: CASSKGQGGARNTEAFF; DNA: TGTGCCAGCAGCAAGGGACAGGGGGGTGCACGGAACACTGAAGCTTTCTTT
D: -; size: -; J: TRBJ2-2; V: TRBV12-3/TRBV12-4; CDR3: CASSLDGNGGELFF; DNA: TGTGCCAGCAGTTTAGATGGGAATGGCGGGGAGCTGTTTTTT
D: -; size: once; J: TRBJ2-1; V: TRBV11-2; CDR3: CASSPMASVTYNEQFF; DNA: TGTGCCAGCAGCCCCATGGCTAGCGTGACCTACAATGAGCAGTTCTTC
D: -; size: many; J: TRBJ1-5; V: TRBV6-6; CDR3: CASSYRPVYSNQPQHF; DNA: TGTGCCAGCAGTTACCGCCCAGTTTATAGCAATCAGCCCCAGCATTTT
D: -; size: -; J: TRBJ1-2; V: TRBV28; CDR3: CALQREGGGYTF; DNA: TGTGCCTTACAACGGGAGGGAGGCGGCTACACCTTC
D: -; size: -; J: TRBJ2-7; V: TRBV7-3; CDR3: CASSLRGGYEQYF; DNA: TGTGCCAGCAGCCTCAGGGGGGGATACGAGCAGTACTTC
D: -; size: -; J: TRBJ1-2; V: TRBV7-2; CDR3: CASSRRVGGHYGYTF; DNA: TGTGCCAGCAGCCGAAGGGTAGGAGGGCACTATGGCTACACCTTC
D: TRBD2; size: once; J: TRBJ2-5; V: TRBV27; CDR3: CASSILAGQETQYF; DNA: TGTGCCAGCAGCATACTAGCGGGGCAAGAGACCCAGTACTTC
D: -; size: -; J: TRBJ2-4; V: TRBV6-5; CDR3: CASLGTSGKAMSSSSGQGRETQYF; DNA: -
D: -; size: many; J: TRBJ2-1; V: TRBV10-2; CDR3: CASSVEGVGMNEQFF; DNA: TGCGCCAGCAGTGTTGAGGGGGTGGGGATGAATGAGCAGTTCTTC
D: -; size: many; J: TRBJ2-2; V: TRBV7-9; CDR3: CAIPWAQNTGELFF; DNA: TGTGCCATCCCCTGGGCCCAAAACACCGGGGAGCTGTTTTTT
D: TRBD2; size: -; J: TRBJ2-3; V: TRBV30; CDR3: CAWSRGTSGTDTQYF; DNA: TGTGCCTGGAGCCGAGGGACTAGCGGGACAGATACGCAGTATTTT
D: TRBD2; size: -; J: TRBJ2-7; V: TRBV10-3; CDR3: CAIGGLAGAYNEQYF; DNA: TGTGCCATCGGGGGACTAGCGGGCGCTTACAATGAGCAGTACTTC
D: TRBD1; size: medium-sized; J: TRBJ1-2; V: TRBV6-1; CDR3: CASSLGGNYGYTF; DNA: TGTGCCAGCAGCCTAGGGGGCAACTATGGCTACACCTTC
D: TRBD2; size: -; J: TRBJ2-1; V: TRBV7-2; CDR3: CASSGLAGRDEQFF; DNA: TGTGCCAGCAGCGGGCTAGCGGGACGGGATGAGCAGTTCTTC
D: -; size: many; J: TRBJ2-7; V: TRBV6-1; CDR3: CASSAWAGYEQYF; DNA: TGTGCCAGCAGTGCGTGGGCAGGATACGAGCAGTACTTC
D: -; size: -; J: TRBJ1-1; V: TRBV9; CDR3: CASSVEGVAEAFF; DNA: TGTGCCAGCAGCGTAGAAGGGGTCGCTGAAGCTTTCTTT
D: -; size: few; J: TRBJ2-1; V: TRBV7-8; CDR3: CASSLLLSGPYNEQFF; DNA: TGTGCCAGCAGCTTACTCCTCTCCGGTCCCTACAATGAGCAGTTCTTC
D: -; size: -; J: TRBJ2-1; V: TRBV6-4; CDR3: CASSMNSQETQFF; DNA: TGTGCCAGCAGTATGAATAGCCAAGAGACCCAGTTCTTC
D: TRBD2; size: few; J: TRBJ2-1; V: TRBV7-8; CDR3: CASSLAHQRGFEQFF; DNA: TGTGCCAGCAGCTTAGCGCATCAGCGGGGGTTTGAGCAGTTCTTC
D: TRBD1; size: many; J: TRBJ2-3; V: TRBV28; CDR3: CASAGTGLGQADTQYF; DNA: TGTGCCAGCGCCGGGACAGGGTTGGGCCAGGCAGATACGCAGTATTTT
D: -; size: -; J: TRBJ1-1; V: TRBV7-2; CDR3: CASSSHGAGVGEAFF; DNA: TGTGCCAGCAGCTCCCACGGGGCAGGGGTTGGTGAAGCTTTCTTT
D: TRBD1; size: -; J: TRBJ1-2; V: TRBV7-8; CDR3: CASSPRDSPGSGYTF; DNA: TGTGCCAGCAGCCCCCGGGACAGTCCTGGTAGTGGCTACACCTTC
D: -; size: -; J: TRBJ2-5; V: TRBV7-6; CDR3: CASSPGPHGAQYF; DNA: TGTGCCAGCAGCCCCGGGCCTCACGGAGCCCAGTACTTC
D: TRBD2; size: few; J: TRBJ2-7; V: TRBV9; CDR3: CASSVEPRYGRGNEQYF; DNA: TGTGCCAGCAGCGTAGAGCCACGGTACGGGAGGGGAAATGAGCAGTACTTC
D: TRBD2; size: few; J: TRBJ2-1; V: TRBV12-5; CDR3: CASGPGSSGGYNEQFF; DNA: TGTGCTAGTGGCCCTGGGAGTAGCGGGGGATACAATGAGCAGTTCTTC
D: TRBD1; size: many; J: TRBJ1-1; V: TRBV5-1; CDR3: CASSYDRGGGTEAFF; DNA: TGCGCCAGCAGCTATGACAGGGGAGGAGGCACTGAAGCTTTCTTT
D: TRBD1; size: many; J: TRBJ2-7; V: TRBV7-6; CDR3: CASSLGVTGVHEQYF; DNA: TGTGCCAGCAGCTTAGGGGTGACAGGGGTGCACGAGCAGTACTTC